These 14 T cell receptor beta chains came from one sample sequenced in a study of shared clonotypes between healthy human individuals. Method: immunoSEQ multiplex PCR; TCRdb's copy keeps in-frame clones and lacks some. This table holds 550,000 to 700,000 clones, 73% found once. Sequenced material: memory CD4+ T cells sorted from blood. Subset specified: CD45RA-negative fraction. The source of these receptors is a woman younger than 45 in good health.

This rearrangement joins TRBV19 to TRBJ2-2, with 8 bases that match TRBD1. In germline, CDR1 is LNHDA, CDR2 SQIVND (reference sequence). The CDR3 contains 15 residues. The junction had 4 bases not matched to a gene; V was cut back by 6 bases and J by 1 base. CDR3: CASSRQGQNTGELFF. The CDR3, as DNA: TGTGCCAGTAGCCGACAGGGGCAGAACACCGGGGAGCTGTTTTTT.

The chain employs TRBV29-1 and TRBJ1-3; D not certain. The CDR3 consists of 12 residues. Germline assignment: CDR1 SQVTM and CDR2 ANQGSEA. V was pared by 2 bases and J by 6 bases, with 8 bases between. The CDR3 region is CSVEKGSNTIYF. CDR3 bases: TGCAGCGTTGAAAAGGGCTCAAACACCATATATTTT. The full variable domain, completed using reference TRBV29-1 and TRBJ1-3, is SAVISQKPSRDICQRGTSLTIQCQVDSQVTMMFWYRQQPGQSLTLIATANQGSEATYESGFVIDKFPISRPNLTFSTLTVSNMSPEDSSIYLCSVEKGSNTIYFGEGSWLTVV.

The chain joins TRBV7-2 to TRBJ2-7; 12 bases align to TRBD2. CDR1 and CDR2 (germline): SGHTA, FQGNSA. With 10 bases clipped from V and 3 bases from J, the junction kept 4 bases outside the gene matches. The CDR3 runs to 13 residues. Here the CDR3 reads CATGTSGRYEQYF. The CDR3 DNA reads TGTGCCACCGGGACTAGCGGGCGCTACGAGCAGTACTTC.

This chain links TRBV10-3 with TRBJ1-5; TRBD1 is a possible D gene (5 bases). V dropped 6 bases and J dropped 0 bases, with 9 bases sitting between them. The CDR3 totals 14 residues. CDR1 and CDR2 (germline): ENHRY, SYGVKD. CDR3 sequence (DNA): TGTGCCATCAGGGACACTGGTAGCAATCAGCCCCAGCATTTT. Its protein product is CAIRDTGSNQPQHF.

A remark on this clone: This may stem from a read error, because a much larger clone lies one nucleotide away. Other nucleotide sequences in the sample specify the same CDR3. The V and J genes are TRBV30 and TRBJ2-7; TRBD2 matches at 10 bases. The CDR3 covers 14 residues. Germline V gene sequence: CDR1 GTSNPN, CDR2 SVGIG (reference sequence). With 3 bases clipped from V and 8 bases from J, the junction kept 10 bases outside the gene matches. CDR3 in DNA: TGTGCCTGGAGCGAGGGACTAGCGTCTTTTCAGCAGTACTTC. Protein: CAWSEGLASFQQYF. The variable domain in full, with the rest retrieved from reference TRBV30 and TRBJ2-7, is SQTIHQWPATLVQPVGSPLSLECTVEGTSNPNLYWYRQAAGRGLQLLFYSVGIGQISSEVPQNLSASRPQDRQFILSSKKLLLSDSGFYLCAWSEGLASFQQYFGPGTRLTVT.

This clone was recorded a few times. This chain uses TRBV7-7 with TRBJ2-3; tentative D call: TRBD1 (5 bases). Trimming removed 1 base at V and 1 base at J, with 9 bases between. CDR3 length equals 15 residues. CDR1 is SSHAT and CDR2 is FNYEAQ in the germline V gene (reference sequence). CDR3: CASSLGQPGTDTQYF. For the CDR3, the DNA is TGTGCCAGCAGCTTAGGACAGCCAGGCACAGATACGCAGTATTTT.

The V and J genes are TRBV25-1 and TRBJ2-7, with TRBD2 matching 8 bases. Per germline, CDR1 MGHDK and CDR2 SYGVNS. Trimming at V came to 5 bases and at J to 2 bases, leaving 5 bases not matched to a gene. This CDR3 has 14 amino acids. CDR3 residues: CASSLRTSPYEQYF. CDR3 DNA: TGTGCCAGCAGTCTCAGGACTAGCCCCTACGAGCAGTACTTC.

The genes are TRBV7-9 and TRBJ2-2; D is ambiguous. V was trimmed by 5 bases and J by 4 bases, leaving 17 bases between them. The CDR3 loop spans 16 amino acids. Germline CDR1 is SEHNR and CDR2 is FQNEAQ (reference sequence). The CDR3 sequence: CASSPLGEGRTGELFF. As DNA, the CDR3 is TGTGCCAGCAGCCCCCTCGGTGAAGGTCGCACCGGGGAGCTGTTTTTT.

This chain uses TRBV7-9 with TRBJ2-2; the D gene is possibly TRBD2 (6 bases). This CDR3 spans 16 amino acids. The germline V gene has CDR1 SEHNR and CDR2 FQNEAQ (reference sequence). V was trimmed by 5 bases and J by 3 bases, leaving 16 bases between them. The CDR3 DNA reads TGTGCCAGCAGCCTTATTCGGACTATCTACACCGGGGAGCTGTTTTTT. Translated: CASSLIRTIYTGELFF.

This chain joins TRBV29-1 and TRBJ1-2, with 7 bases that match TRBD1. V trimming: 0 bases; J trimming: 4 bases; junction bases outside the gene matches: 5. The CDR3 has 14 residues. Germline V gene data show CDR1 as SQVTM and CDR2 as ANQGSEA. CDR3 nucleotide sequence: TGCAGCGTTGAAGACCGGGACAGCGGCTATGGCTACACCTTC. Translation gives CSVEDRDSGYGYTF.

This chain links TRBV9 with TRBJ2-3; 7 bases line up with TRBD2. This CDR3 comprises 16 residues. The V gene's germline CDR1 is SGDLS and CDR2 YYNGEE. J gave up 3 bases and V 0 bases, and 7 bases lay outside the gene matches. CDR3 nucleotides: TGTGCCAGCAGCGTAGTCACTAGCGTAGGAACAGATACGCAGTATTTT. This translates into CASSVVTSVGTDTQYF.

The chain carries TRBV7-2 and TRBJ2-3, with TRBD2 matching 7 bases. The germline gives CDR1 SGHTA, CDR2 FQGNSA. This CDR3 has 15 residues. V lost 1 base and J lost 3; bases outside the gene matches: 4. CDR3 in amino acids: CASSLVASGTDTQYF. The CDR3 DNA follows: TGTGCCAGCAGCTTAGTGGCTAGCGGAACAGATACGCAGTATTTT. The variable domain in full, with the rest retrieved from reference TRBV7-2 and TRBJ2-3, is GAGVSQSPSNKVTEKGKDVELRCDPISGHTALYWYRQSLGQGLEFLIYFQGNSAPDKSGLPSDRFSAERTGGSVSTLTIQRTQQEDSAVYLCASSLVASGTDTQYFGPGTRLTVL.

This chain connects TRBV28 to TRBJ2-7; no clear D gene. Germline CDR1 and CDR2: MDHEN and SYDVKM. Trimming removed 11 bases at V and 2 bases at J, with 16 bases between. The CDR3 is 13 amino acids. The CDR3 protein is CASVYSGTYEQYF. The CDR3 nucleotides are TGTGCCTCAGTTTACTCAGGAACCTACGAGCAGTACTTC. The full variable domain, its missing parts supplied by reference TRBV28 and TRBJ2-7, is DVKVTQSSRYLVKRTGEKVFLECVQDMDHENMFWYRQDPGLGLRLIYFSYDVKMKEKGDIPEGYSVSREKKERFSLILESASTNQTSMYLCASVYSGTYEQYFGPGTRLTVT.

The J gene is TRBJ2-7, the V gene TRBV28, with 9 nucleotides matching TRBD2. CDR1 and CDR2 (germline): MDHEN, SYDVKM. This CDR3 is built from 14 residues. J lost 4 bases, V lost 6 bases, and 7 bases had no gene match. The CDR3 protein is CASSLAGVVYEQYF. CDR3 coding DNA: TGTGCCAGCAGCTTAGCGGGAGTGGTATACGAGCAGTACTTC.